This passage covers 7 T cell receptor beta chains from one sample sequenced in a study of T-cell reconstitution after alpha-beta-depleted transplantation in children. Unique molecular identifiers were used to barcode this TCRbeta library. TCRdb re-called the PCR reads with MiXCR, one entry per CDR3 protein. The sample contains just over 950,000 distinct CDR3 sequences, roughly 29% of which appear only once. Material: PBMCs, mostly from graft donor cells, obtained 360 days after TCRalphabeta/CD19-depleted stem cell transplant. The receptors originated from a boy under two years old who had a stem cell transplant for SCID, so the T cells may come from the graft donor.

This chain uses TRBV25-1 with TRBJ2-4; perhaps TRBD1 as D (6 bases). V was trimmed by 3 bases and J by 3 bases, leaving 12 bases between them. CDR1 and CDR2 (germline): MGHDK, SYGVNS. CDR3 length: 15 residues. CDR3 nucleotides: TGTGCCAGCAGTGATGGTGTAGGGGGCAAAAACATTCAGTACTTC. This encodes CASSDGVGGKNIQYF.

The chain joins TRBV9 to TRBJ2-2, with D perhaps being TRBD1 or TRBD2 (6 bases each). The CDR3 contains 15 residues. Per the germline V gene, CDR1 is SGDLS and CDR2 is YYNGEE. Trimming shortened V by 0 bases and J by 13 bases, and 19 bases separated the two germline ends. CDR3 amino acids: CASSVDGGRRGTLFF. DNA of the CDR3: TGTGCCAGCAGCGTAGATGGGGGGCGAAGGGGGACGCTGTTTTTT. Full variable domain (missing parts from reference TRBV9 and TRBJ2-2): DSGVTQTPKHLITATGQRVTLRCSPRSGDLSVYWYQQSLDQGLQFLIQYYNGEERAKGNILERFSAQQFPDLHSELNLSSLELGDSALYFCASSVDGGRRGTLFFGEGSRLTVL.

The gene calls are TRBV11-2 and TRBJ2-1; 12 nucleotides match TRBD2. The length of the CDR3 is 18 residues. Germline trimming cut 4 bases from V and 3 bases from J; bases unmatched to any gene: 10. From germline, CDR1 is SGHAT and CDR2 FQNNGV. CDR3 nucleotide sequence: TGTGCCAGCAGCTCTTGGACTAGCGGGGTTGCCCTCTACAATGAGCAGTTCTTC. Protein product: CASSSWTSGVALYNEQFF.

This chain uses TRBV20-1 with TRBJ2-1; maybe TRBD2 (5 bases). The CDR3 contains 14 residues. Germline V gene data show CDR1 as DFQATT and CDR2 as SNEGSKA (reference sequence). The V end was cut by 2 bases, the J end by 0 bases, with 8 bases between. CDR3 coding DNA: TGCAGTGCTAGAAAGCGGAGCTCCTACAATGAGCAGTTCTTC. This gives the protein CSARKRSSYNEQFF.

This clonotype turned up a few times. V is TRBV6-6 and J is TRBJ2-3; TRBD2 might be the D (5 bases). The CDR3 has 13 amino acids. CDR1 is MNHNY and CDR2 is SVGAGI in the germline V gene (reference sequence). V lost 7 bases and J 7 bases, leaving 15 bases between the germline ends. Here the CDR3 DNA reads TGTGCCAGCATTGGCGGCGGGCGAAATACGCAGTATTTT. As protein: CASIGGGRNTQYF.

The chain is built from TRBV29-1 and TRBJ2-7; tentatively, D is TRBD2 (6 bases). V was pared by 5 bases and J by 3 bases, with 26 bases between. The CDR3 is 17 residues long. Germline V CDR1 and CDR2: SQVTM, ANQGSEA. Written as DNA, the CDR3 is TGCAGCGTTTACAGCCCGGGACGGGGGATTTCCCGCTACGAGCAGTACTTC. Its translation is CSVYSPGRGISRYEQYF.

The chain carries TRBV5-1 and TRBJ1-2; 9 nucleotides agree with TRBD1. The CDR3 sequence is 15 residues long. The V gene end was trimmed by 0 bases and the J gene end by 3 bases; junction bases not matched to a gene: 3. The germline V gene encodes CDR1 SGHRS and CDR2 YFSETQ. DNA for the CDR3: TGCGCCAGCAGCTTGGACAGGGGGCGAGACTATGGCTACACCTTC. Protein product: CASSLDRGRDYGYTF.